This TCR beta chain is from a study of blood T cell repertoires in COVID-19. As for the study in general: The origin of the acute and convalescent COVID-19 samples was the United States, Italy and Spain.

CDR3 length: 13 amino acids. Germline CDR1 reads SGHRS; CDR2 reads YFSETQ. Trimming left V 3 bases short and J 6 bases short, with 10 bases between. Profiling relied on immunoSEQ multiplex PCR, and the TCRdb table lists in-frame clones only, not all of them. The sample has about 200,000 clones; approximately 85% are singletons. The sequence came from a man aged 40-49 years who had recovered from COVID-19. The sequenced material came from PBMCs or T cells enriched from blood (not recorded which). The gene calls are TRBV5-1 and TRBJ2-1; D not certain. CDR3 sequence: CASSSYPGNEQFF. CDR3 bases: TGCGCCAGCAGCTCCTATCCCGGCAATGAGCAGTTCTTC.